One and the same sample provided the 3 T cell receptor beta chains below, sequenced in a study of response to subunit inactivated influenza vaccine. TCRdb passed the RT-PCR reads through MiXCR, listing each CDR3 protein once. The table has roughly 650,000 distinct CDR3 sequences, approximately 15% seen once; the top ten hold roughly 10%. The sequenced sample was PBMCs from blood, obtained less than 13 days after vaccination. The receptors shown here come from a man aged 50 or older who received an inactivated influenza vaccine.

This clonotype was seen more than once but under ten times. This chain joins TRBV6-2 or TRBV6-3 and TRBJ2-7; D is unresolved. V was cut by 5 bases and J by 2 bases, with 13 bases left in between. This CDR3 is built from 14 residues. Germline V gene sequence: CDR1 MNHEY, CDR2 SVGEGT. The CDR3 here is CASSPFLGTYEQYF. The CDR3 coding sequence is TGTGCCAGCAGTCCATTCCTAGGGACCTACGAGCAGTACTTC.

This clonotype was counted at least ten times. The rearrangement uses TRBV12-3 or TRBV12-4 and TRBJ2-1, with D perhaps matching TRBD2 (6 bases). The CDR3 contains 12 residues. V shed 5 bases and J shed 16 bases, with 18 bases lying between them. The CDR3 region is CASSQTGTPKFF. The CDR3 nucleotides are TGTGCCAGCAGTCAGACCGGGACTCCGAAATTCTTC.

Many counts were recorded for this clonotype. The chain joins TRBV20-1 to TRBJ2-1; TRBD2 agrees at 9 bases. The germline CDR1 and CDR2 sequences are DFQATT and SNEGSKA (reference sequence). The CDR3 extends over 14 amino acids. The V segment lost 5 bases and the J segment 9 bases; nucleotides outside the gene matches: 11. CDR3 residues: CSASTSGKIGEQFF. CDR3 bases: TGCAGTGCTTCGACTAGCGGAAAAATCGGTGAGCAGTTCTTC.